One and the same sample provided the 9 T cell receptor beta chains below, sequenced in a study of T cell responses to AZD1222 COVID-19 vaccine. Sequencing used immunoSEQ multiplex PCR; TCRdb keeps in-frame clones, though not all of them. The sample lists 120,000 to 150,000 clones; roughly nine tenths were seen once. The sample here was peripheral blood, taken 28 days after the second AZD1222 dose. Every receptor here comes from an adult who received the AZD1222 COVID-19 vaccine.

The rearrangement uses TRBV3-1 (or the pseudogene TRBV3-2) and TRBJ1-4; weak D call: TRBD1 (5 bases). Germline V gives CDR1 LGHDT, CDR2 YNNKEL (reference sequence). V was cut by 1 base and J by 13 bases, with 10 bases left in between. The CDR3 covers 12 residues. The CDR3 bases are TGTGCCAGCAGCCAAGTTGGGACGAGACTGTTTTTT. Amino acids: CASSQVGTRLFF.

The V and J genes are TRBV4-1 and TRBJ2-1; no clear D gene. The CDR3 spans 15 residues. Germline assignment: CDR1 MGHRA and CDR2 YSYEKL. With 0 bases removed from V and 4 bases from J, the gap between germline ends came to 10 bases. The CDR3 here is CASSQDTGAYNEQFF. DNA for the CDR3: TGCGCCAGCAGCCAAGATACCGGAGCTTACAATGAGCAGTTCTTC.

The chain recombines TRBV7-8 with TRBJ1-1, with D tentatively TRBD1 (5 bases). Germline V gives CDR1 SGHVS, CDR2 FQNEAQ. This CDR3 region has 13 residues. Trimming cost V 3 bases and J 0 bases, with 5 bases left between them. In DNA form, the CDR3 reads TGTGCCAGCAGCTTGACAGTGAACACTGAAGCTTTCTTT. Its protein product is CASSLTVNTEAFF.

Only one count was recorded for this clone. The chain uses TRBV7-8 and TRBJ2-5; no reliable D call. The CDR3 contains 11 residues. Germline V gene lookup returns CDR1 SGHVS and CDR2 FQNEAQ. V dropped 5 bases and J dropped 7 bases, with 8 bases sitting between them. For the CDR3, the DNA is TGTGCCAGCAGCCACTCAGTGACCCAGTACTTC. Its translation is CASSHSVTQYF.

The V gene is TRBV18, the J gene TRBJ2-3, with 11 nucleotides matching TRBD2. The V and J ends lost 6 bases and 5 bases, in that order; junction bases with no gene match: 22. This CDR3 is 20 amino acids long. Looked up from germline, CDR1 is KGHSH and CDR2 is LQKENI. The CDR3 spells CASSSEADLAGGSSGDTQYF. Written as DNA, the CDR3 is TGTGCCAGCTCTTCCGAAGCCGATCTAGCGGGAGGATCCTCAGGAGATACGCAGTATTTT. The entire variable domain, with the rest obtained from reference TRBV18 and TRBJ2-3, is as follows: NAGVMQNPRHLVRRRGQEARLRCSPMKGHSHVYWYRQLPEEGLKFMVYLQKENIIDESGMPKERFSAEFPKEGPSILRIQQVVRGDSAAYFCASSSEADLAGGSSGDTQYFGPGTRLTVL.

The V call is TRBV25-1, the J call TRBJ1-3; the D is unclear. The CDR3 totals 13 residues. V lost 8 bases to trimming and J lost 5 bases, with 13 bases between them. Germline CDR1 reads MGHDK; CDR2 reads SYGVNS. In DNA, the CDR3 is TGTGCCAGCGCCCTTAGCGGACGAAACACCATATATTTT. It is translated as CASALSGRNTIYF.

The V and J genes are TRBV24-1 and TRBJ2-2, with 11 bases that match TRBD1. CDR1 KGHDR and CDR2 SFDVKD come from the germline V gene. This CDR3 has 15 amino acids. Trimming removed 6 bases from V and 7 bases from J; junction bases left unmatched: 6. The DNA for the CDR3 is TGTGCCACCAGTAAGGACAGGGGGCAGGGCGGGGAGCTGTTTTTT. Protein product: CATSKDRGQGGELFF.

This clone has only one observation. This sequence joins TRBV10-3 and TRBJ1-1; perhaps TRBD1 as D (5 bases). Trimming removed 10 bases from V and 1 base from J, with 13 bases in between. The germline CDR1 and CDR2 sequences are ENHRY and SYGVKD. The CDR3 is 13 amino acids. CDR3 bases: TGTGCCACTCGGCCGCAGGGGAACACTGAAGCTTTCTTT. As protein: CATRPQGNTEAFF.

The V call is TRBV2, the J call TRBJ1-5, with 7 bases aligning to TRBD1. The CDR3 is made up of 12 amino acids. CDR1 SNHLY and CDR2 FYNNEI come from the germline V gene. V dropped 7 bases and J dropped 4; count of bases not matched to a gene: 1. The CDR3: CASNRGNQPQHF. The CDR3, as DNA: TGTGCCAGCAACAGGGGTAATCAGCCCCAGCATTTT.